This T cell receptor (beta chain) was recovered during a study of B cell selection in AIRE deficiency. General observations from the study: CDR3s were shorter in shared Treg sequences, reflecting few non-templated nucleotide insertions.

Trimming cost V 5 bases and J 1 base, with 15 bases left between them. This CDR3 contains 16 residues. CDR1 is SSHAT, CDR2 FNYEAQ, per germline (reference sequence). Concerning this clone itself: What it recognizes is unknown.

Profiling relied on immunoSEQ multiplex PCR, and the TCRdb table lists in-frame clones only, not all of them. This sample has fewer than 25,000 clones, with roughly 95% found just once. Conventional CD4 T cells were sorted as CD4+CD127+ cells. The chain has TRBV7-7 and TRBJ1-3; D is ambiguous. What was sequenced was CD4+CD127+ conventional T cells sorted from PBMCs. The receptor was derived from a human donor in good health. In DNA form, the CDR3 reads TGTGCCAGCAGCCCCCAACTCCCAGAATCTGGAAACACCATATATTTT. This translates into CASSPQLPESGNTIYF.